Shown below are 25 T cell receptor beta chains from a single sample sequenced in a study of blood T cells in healthy people across ages. Next came a second PCR, run for about 7 to 12 cycles, which used a sample-barcoded 5' primer along with a J-beta primer mix. Via MiXCR, TCRdb re-called the 5' RACE reads, giving one row per CDR3 protein. In the table there are approximately 700,000 distinct CDR3 sequences, approximately 29% of which are singletons. Input material: blood. The receptors come from a woman aged 80 or older in good health.

Remarks on this clonotype: A much larger clone sits a single nucleotide away, making a read error possible. CDR3 protein: CASSGSGRRPYF. CDR3 nucleotides: TGTGCCAGCAGCGGTAGCGGGCGCCGGCCGTACTTC. The V and J genes are TRBV9 and TRBJ2-5, with 7 nucleotides matching TRBD2. CDR1 is SGDLS, CDR2 YYNGEE, per germline. The V segment lost 3 bases and the J segment 13 bases; nucleotides outside the gene matches: 9. CDR3 length: 12 amino acids.

The chain joins TRBV6-2 or TRBV6-3 to TRBJ2-1; D perhaps matches TRBD2 (6 bases). The V end lost 11 bases, the J end lost 7 bases, and 12 bases lay between the germline ends. CDR3 length equals 11 residues. CDR1 is MNHEY and CDR2 is SVGEGT in the germline V gene. CDR3 nucleotides: TGTGCCGGCATTGGGGGGAATGAGCAGTTCTTC. Amino acid sequence: CAGIGGNEQFF.

This clonotype was seen ten or more times. This chain uses TRBV2 with TRBJ2-1; D might be TRBD1 or TRBD2, each matching 5 bases. V lost 4 bases and J lost 1, with 11 bases in between. The CDR3 consists of 15 residues. Germline loops: CDR1 SNHLY, CDR2 FYNNEI. CDR3 sequence (DNA): TGTGCCAGCAGTGTTGGGGGTAAATCCTACAATGAGCAGTTCTTC. Encoded protein: CASSVGGKSYNEQFF.

About this clonotype itself: Given a much more abundant clone one base away, this may be a read error. The genes are TRBV6-2 or TRBV6-3 and TRBJ1-2; D remains unclear. The CDR3 extends over 13 amino acids. Germline CDR1 MNHEY, CDR2 SVGEGT. CDR3 loop: CAGSQTSNYGYTF. CDR3 coding DNA: TGTGCCGGCAGCCAGACGTCTAACTATGGCTACACCTTC.

With regard to this clonotype: Given a much more abundant clone one base away, this may be a read error. This chain connects TRBV5-1 to TRBJ1-1; D gene unclear. The CDR3 length is 13 residues. Germline-derived CDR1 and CDR2 are SGHRS and YFSETQ. For the CDR3, the DNA is TGCGCCAGCAGCTCCAAGAGAGACACTAAAGCTTTCTTT. Amino acid sequence: CASSSKRDTKAFF.

This clonotype came up many times. The chain is built from TRBV3-1 and TRBJ2-7; D unclear. The V gene's germline CDR1 is LGHDT and CDR2 YNNKEL (reference sequence). The length of the CDR3 is 14 residues. Trimming took 3 bases from V and 0 from J, leaving 9 bases between them. The CDR3 protein is CASSQATISYEQYF. CDR3 nucleotides: TGTGCCAGCAGCCAGGCCACGATCTCCTACGAGCAGTACTTC.

This clonotype has ten or more counts. This sequence joins TRBV29-1 and TRBJ2-1, with D possibly being TRBD1 (5 bases). This CDR3 has 14 residues. Germline V CDR1 and CDR2: SQVTM, ANQGSEA. With 7 bases removed from V and 6 bases from J, the gap between germline ends came to 19 bases. The CDR3 DNA reads TGCAGCGGAGAAAAGCAGGGTAGGGGCAATGAGCAGTTCTTC. It encodes CSGEKQGRGNEQFF.

Concerning this clonotype: One end of the junction fails to match germline, which may point to a read error. The gene calls are TRBV5-1 and TRBJ2-3; TRBD2 matches 9 bases. The germline V gene has CDR1 SGHRS and CDR2 YFSETQ. This CDR3 contains 17 residues. The CDR3 region is CASSLAPRGGAGDTQYF. The CDR3 region has the DNA TGCGCCAGCAGCTTGGCCCCGCGGGGGGGTGCGGGAGATACACAGTATTTT.

There are many counts of this clonotype. The rearrangement uses TRBV5-5 and TRBJ2-5; 13 nucleotides agree with TRBD2. This CDR3 contains 14 residues. Trimming at V came to 6 bases and at J to 9 bases, leaving 8 bases not matched to a gene. In germline, CDR1 is SGHKS, CDR2 YYEKEE (reference sequence). The CDR3 protein is CASTGLAGDLPQYF. DNA for the CDR3: TGTGCCAGCACCGGACTAGCGGGGGACCTTCCCCAGTACTTC.

V gene TRBV2 combines with J gene TRBJ2-4; D is perhaps TRBD2 (5 bases). CDR3 length equals 14 residues. Germline lookup yields CDR1 SNHLY and CDR2 FYNNEI. The V gene lost 8 bases and the J gene lost 0 bases, with 11 bases spanning the gap. CDR3 sequence reads: CASGEILAKNIQYF. The CDR3 nucleotides read TGTGCCAGCGGGGAGATTTTAGCCAAAAACATTCAGTACTTC.

This clonotype was observed at least ten times. The V and J genes are TRBV9 and TRBJ2-1; 7 bases fit TRBD2. The V segment lost 5 bases and the J segment 0 bases; nucleotides outside the gene matches: 8. The germline gives CDR1 SGDLS, CDR2 YYNGEE. The CDR3 sequence is 16 residues long. Here the CDR3 DNA reads TGTGCCAGCAGTGCAAATCGGGGGGACTCCTACAATGAGCAGTTCTTC. This codes for CASSANRGDSYNEQFF.

The gene calls are TRBV7-9 and TRBJ1-4; D call uncertain. V was pared by 3 bases and J by 8 bases, with 4 bases between. This CDR3 region has 11 residues. The germline V gene encodes CDR1 SEHNR and CDR2 FQNEAQ (reference sequence). In DNA form, the CDR3 reads TGTGCCAGCAGCTTTAAAGAAAAACTGTTTTTT. This translates into CASSFKEKLFF.

The V call is TRBV30, the J call TRBJ1-2, with TRBD1 as a possible D gene (6 bases). This CDR3 comprises 12 residues. Trimming pared 2 bases from V and 8 bases from J, leaving 12 bases between. Looked up from germline, CDR1 is GTSNPN and CDR2 is SVGIG (reference sequence). CDR3 loop: CAWSRGWLGYTF. The CDR3 DNA follows: TGTGCCTGGAGTAGGGGGTGGTTGGGCTACACCTTC. Based on the CDR3 plus reference TRBV30 and TRBJ1-2, the full variable domain is SQTIHQWPATLVQPVGSPLSLECTVEGTSNPNLYWYRQAAGRGLQLLFYSVGIGQISSEVPQNLSASRPQDRQFILSSKKLLLSDSGFYLCAWSRGWLGYTFGSGTRLTVV.

The rearrangement joins TRBV20-1 to TRBJ2-7, with D perhaps assigned TRBD1 or TRBD2 (6 bases each). The CDR3 has 15 residues. Germline V CDR1 and CDR2: DFQATT, SNEGSKA (reference sequence). V shed 7 bases and J shed 3 bases, with 22 bases lying between them. DNA of the CDR3: TGCAGTGTATCACGGGGGCCCAACCGCGACTACGAGCAGTACTTC. It encodes CSVSRGPNRDYEQYF.

This clonotype was seen repeatedly, ten times or more. J is TRBJ2-1 and V is TRBV24-1; D is possibly TRBD2 (5 bases). This CDR3 comprises 16 residues. Germline lookup yields CDR1 KGHDR and CDR2 SFDVKD. V was cut by 1 base and J by 0 bases, with 9 bases left in between. The CDR3 DNA reads as TGTGCCACCAGTGATTTTAGCGCGAACTCCTACAATGAGCAGTTCTTC. It codes for CATSDFSANSYNEQFF.

The V and J genes are TRBV2 and TRBJ1-4; the D is unclear. With 3 bases removed from V and 2 bases from J, the gap between germline ends came to 10 bases. The germline gives CDR1 SNHLY, CDR2 FYNNEI. CDR3 size: 15 residues. The CDR3 nucleotides read TGTGCCAGCAGTGATTTGGGCAGTACTAATGAAAAACTGTTTTTT. As protein: CASSDLGSTNEKLFF. The whole variable domain, remainder taken from reference TRBV2 and TRBJ1-4, is EPEVTQTPSHQVTQMGQEVILRCVPISNHLYFYWYRQILGQKVEFLVSFYNNEISEKSEIFDDQFSVERPDGSNFTLKIRSTKLEDSAMYFCASSDLGSTNEKLFFGSGTQLSVL.

This clonotype has only a few counts. The chain carries TRBV5-1 and TRBJ2-3, with D perhaps matching TRBD2 (7 bases). The germline V gene encodes CDR1 SGHRS and CDR2 YFSETQ. Deletions cut 2 bases from V and 0 bases from J, with 10 bases between. The CDR3 has 15 residues. The CDR3 region is CASSFKGGSTDTQYF. CDR3 in DNA: TGCGCCAGCAGCTTCAAGGGGGGGAGCACAGATACGCAGTATTTT.

A remark on this clonotype: The junction does not match germline at one end; this may be a read error. The chain employs TRBV5-6 and TRBJ1-5, with 7 bases that match TRBD1. The CDR3 contains 14 residues. Germline CDR1 and CDR2: SGHDT and YYEEEE. The CDR3, as DNA: TGTGCCAGCAGCTTGACAGGGGAGTTTCAGTCCCAGCATTTT. It codes for CASSLTGEFQSQHF.

A few counts support this clonotype. A far larger clone is one base from this, pointing to a likely read error. The V and J genes are TRBV7-9 and TRBJ2-5, with D hard to call. Germline CDR1 is SEHNR and CDR2 is FQNEAQ (reference sequence). CDR3 length equals 11 residues. The chain's CDR3 is CSSSFKETQYF. CDR3 nucleotide sequence: TGTTCCAGCAGCTTCAAAGAGACCCAGTACTTC.

This clonotype has ten or more counts. An end of the junction does not agree with germline; a read error may underlie this. The rearrangement uses TRBV28 and TRBJ2-4, with D hard to call. The CDR3 runs to 12 residues. Germline V gene data show CDR1 as MDHEN and CDR2 as SYDVKM. The CDR3 DNA reads TGCGCCAGCAGCTTGTTGGGGAACATTCAGTACTTC. Its protein product is CASSLLGNIQYF.

This clonotype was observed many times. The rearrangement joins TRBV12-3 or TRBV12-4 to TRBJ2-3; D is ambiguous. The V end lost 4 bases, the J end lost 9 bases, and 11 bases lay between the germline ends. The CDR3 extends over 12 amino acids. The CDR3 bases are TGTGCCAGCAGTTCCCTGGGTGGCACGCAGTATTTT. Its translation is CASSSLGGTQYF.

This clonotype was seen many times. The chain couples TRBV5-1 to TRBJ2-7, with a possible D match to TRBD1 (6 bases). The CDR3 contains 14 residues. V lost 1 base to trimming and J lost 2 bases, with 10 bases between them. Germline values: CDR1 SGHRS, CDR2 YFSETQ. CDR3 in amino acids: CASSLPGATYEQYF. DNA for the CDR3: TGCGCCAGCAGCTTGCCAGGGGCCACCTACGAGCAGTACTTC.

This clonotype was detected ten times or more. The chain links TRBV10-3 to TRBJ2-3; 10 nucleotides align to TRBD2. The germline CDR1 and CDR2 sequences are ENHRY and SYGVKD. V lost 1 base and J lost 6; bases outside the gene matches: 7. CDR3 length equals 16 residues. The CDR3 here is CAISELRGLAADTQYF. The CDR3 nucleotides are TGTGCCATCAGTGAGTTAAGAGGACTAGCGGCTGATACGCAGTATTTT.

The gene calls are TRBV20-1 and TRBJ2-3; TRBD2 matches 8 bases. This CDR3 has 12 amino acids. J was trimmed by 6 bases and V by 6 bases; bases with no gene match: 5. The germline V gene encodes CDR1 DFQATT and CDR2 SNEGSKA (reference sequence). CDR3: CSARTSIDTQYF. Written as DNA, the CDR3 is TGCAGTGCCCGGACTAGCATTGATACGCAGTATTTT.

In its sample, this clonotype was seen many times. The rearrangement uses TRBV6-2 or TRBV6-3 and TRBJ2-7; 10 bases line up with TRBD1. The CDR3 contains 14 residues. Germline V gives CDR1 MNHEY, CDR2 SVGEGT. With 5 bases clipped from V and 5 bases from J, the junction kept 6 bases outside the gene matches. In nucleotides, the CDR3 is TGTGCCAGCAGTGACGACAGGGGGCTCCACGAGCAGTACTTC. Encoded protein: CASSDDRGLHEQYF.